This TCR beta chain emerged from a study of response to subunit inactivated influenza vaccine. Findings and caveats of the study: New T cells are recruited in small numbers by each seasonal influenza vaccination, according to the authors' suggestion.

This clonotype was counted a few times. Its specificity is not known. TCRdb ran MiXCR on the RT-PCR reads and lists one entry per CDR3 protein. The profile shows hundreds of thousands of distinct CDR3 sequences, around 13% of them singletons. Trimming left V 5 bases short and J 0 bases short, with 5 bases between. Germline V CDR1 and CDR2: MGHRA, YSYEKL. The CDR3 loop spans 14 amino acids. This sequence was found in a man between 45 and 60 years old who received an inactivated influenza vaccine. The rearrangement links TRBV4-1 to TRBJ2-6; D remains ambiguous. The specimen comprised PBMCs from blood, sampled 14 to 15 days before vaccination. This chain's CDR3 is CASSSVSGANVLTF. DNA of the CDR3: TGCGCCAGCAGCTCTGTCTCTGGGGCCAACGTCCTGACTTTC.